This is a list of T cell receptor beta chains from one sample in a study of vaccination effects on CD4 cells after COVID-19. Sequencing used immunoSEQ multiplex PCR; TCRdb keeps in-frame clones, though not all of them. The table lists 40,000 to 55,000 clones, 74% of them singletons. The antigens of these receptors remain unknown. This specimen consisted of CD4+ T cells from PBMCs cultured without peptide, obtained before COVID-19 vaccination. These receptors came from a human donor who had a prior SARS-CoV-2 infection. CDR3s include the opening cysteine and the closing phenylalanine or tryptophan. The D gene is left open where the match is weak. Some rows mark clone size as missing; the rest say once, few, many or name a class of expanded clone.

d_gene,j_gene,v_gene,abundance,CDR3nt,CDR3aa
-,TRBJ1-1,TRBV6-5,-,TGTGCCAGCAGCCTCACAGGGCTCACTGAAGCTTTCTTT,CASSLTGLTEAFF
-,TRBJ2-7,TRBV7-2,-,TGTGCCAGCAGTATTTCCCCTCAGGACGCCGAGCAGTACTTC,CASSISPQDAEQYF
TRBD1,TRBJ2-3,TRBV5-1,-,TGCGCCAGCAGCTCGGAATGGACAGGAACGCAGTATTTT,CASSSEWTGTQYF
-,TRBJ2-7,TRBV7-9,-,TGTGCCAGCAGCTTGGAGATCGGGTTTTTGCGTTACGAGCAGTACTTC,CASSLEIGFLRYEQYF
-,TRBJ1-5,TRBV7-9,-,TGTGCCAGCAGCCCAGGGGTAGATCAGCCCCAGCATTTT,CASSPGVDQPQHF
-,TRBJ2-3,TRBV5-1,-,TGCGCCAGCAGCTTGGGGGGGCGGGGAGATACGCAGTATTTT,CASSLGGRGDTQYF
-,TRBJ2-3,TRBV6-6,-,TGTGCCAGCAGTCCAACCAGGGGGGGTTCCGGAGATACGCAGTATTTT,CASSPTRGGSGDTQYF
TRBD1,TRBJ2-2,TRBV11-3,-,TGTGCCAGCAGTCGGGGACAGGGGGTCGCCGGGGAGCTGTTTTTT,CASSRGQGVAGELFF
-,TRBJ1-1,TRBV25-1,-,TGTGCCAGCAGTGAATCTGCAAGGGGTCCGGCTTTCTTT,CASSESARGPAFF
-,TRBJ1-1,TRBV7-9,-,TGTGCCAGCAGTTCACGGAGGGGTGGGAACACTGAAGCTTTCTTT,CASSSRRGGNTEAFF
-,TRBJ1-5,TRBV19,-,TGTGCCAGTAGTATTTTTTCCGGACGGGGCTGGAGGCCGTCGCAGCCCCAGCATTTT,CASSIFSGRGWRPSQPQHF
TRBD1,TRBJ1-6,TRBV6-4,-,TGTGCCAGCAGGCTGACAGGGGCCTCAAATTCACCCCTCCACTTT,CASRLTGASNSPLHF
-,TRBJ1-6,TRBV19,once,TGTGCCAGTAGTCCCCGGGCCGCACTAGGGGATTCACCCCTCCACTTT,CASSPRAALGDSPLHF
-,TRBJ1-5,TRBV19,few,TGTGCCAGTAGTGCCGCAAAGGGGGTTAGGGATCAGCCCCAGCATTTT,CASSAAKGVRDQPQHF
TRBD2,TRBJ2-1,TRBV7-6,few,TGTGCCAGCAGCTTAGCGTGGAGCGGGAACAATGAGCAGTTCTTC,CASSLAWSGNNEQFF
TRBD1,TRBJ1-6,TRBV18,-,TGTGCCAGCTCACAGGGACAGCGCGAGGGTACACCCCTCCACTTT,CASSQGQREGTPLHF
-,TRBJ2-7,TRBV19,-,TGTGCCAGTAGTTCCAGACTAACCTCCTACGAGCAGTACTTC,CASSSRLTSYEQYF
TRBD2,TRBJ2-1,TRBV7-3,-,TGTGCCAGCAGCTTAGGACTAGCGGGAATCCACAATGAGCAGTTCTTC,CASSLGLAGIHNEQFF
-,TRBJ1-1,TRBV11-3,-,TGTGCCAGCAGCTTAGATCCTTTCCTGAACACTGAAGCTTTCTTT,CASSLDPFLNTEAFF
TRBD1,TRBJ1-2,TRBV19,-,TGTGCCAGTAGTATAACAGGGGGCTTTATTAAGGGCTATGGCTACACCTTC,CASSITGGFIKGYGYTF
TRBD2,TRBJ2-1,TRBV5-5,-,TGTGCCAGCAGCTTGTTGGTAGCGGGTTACAATGAGCAGTTCTTC,CASSLLVAGYNEQFF
TRBD1,TRBJ1-4,TRBV2,-,TGTGCCAGCAGAGAGGGACAGGGGAATGAAAAACTGTTTTTT,CASREGQGNEKLFF
-,TRBJ1-6,TRBV30,-,TGTGCCTGCAGAGGGGTTTTCATTAATTCACCCCTCCACTTT,CACRGVFINSPLHF
TRBD2,TRBJ2-1,TRBV2,-,TGTGCCAGCAGGGAAGGGATAGCGGGATTAGATGAGCAGTTCTTC,CASREGIAGLDEQFF
TRBD2,TRBJ2-3,TRBV5-4,-,TGTGCCAGCAGCGCTTCACTAGCGGGAGGCCCCACAGATACGCAGTATTTT,CASSASLAGGPTDTQYF
TRBD1,TRBJ2-7,TRBV11-2,-,TGTGCCAGCAGCTCCATAAACCGGGACAGGGGGCCGGGTCGCTACGAGCAGTACTTC,CASSSINRDRGPGRYEQYF
-,TRBJ1-4,TRBV7-2,few,TGTGCCAGCAGCCTACAGGGTAATGAAAAACTGTTTTTT,CASSLQGNEKLFF
-,TRBJ1-1,TRBV11-3,-,TGTGCCAGCAGCTTAGGGGGGAGTGGGGGAAGCGCTGAAGCTTTCTTT,CASSLGGSGGSAEAFF
TRBD1,TRBJ2-7,TRBV5-4,few,TGTGCCAGCAGCTTGGGGGACAGGGGCTACGAGCAGTACTTC,CASSLGDRGYEQYF
-,TRBJ2-1,TRBV24-1,-,TGTGCCACCAGTGAGGCGAGCTCCTACAATGAGCAGTTCTTC,CATSEASSYNEQFF
-,TRBJ1-1,TRBV6-5,-,TGTGCCAGCAGTTTGGGGCGGCGAAGCCCGGGGTCTGAAGCTTTCTTT,CASSLGRRSPGSEAFF
TRBD2,TRBJ2-5,TRBV10-3,-,TGTGCCACCCACCCTAGCGGGAGGGCCGGGGAGACCCAGTACTTC,CATHPSGRAGETQYF
TRBD2,TRBJ2-7,TRBV19,-,TGTGCCAGTAGTATAAATCCCAGCGGGAGCACCGAGCAGTACTTC,CASSINPSGSTEQYF
-,TRBJ2-6,TRBV7-2,-,TGTGCCAGCAGCTTAGTAGCCTCTGGGGCCAACGTCCTGACTTTC,CASSLVASGANVLTF
-,TRBJ2-5,TRBV5-1,-,TGCGCCAGCAGCTTGGGCGGGGCGGGCCAAGAGACCCAGTACTTC,CASSLGGAGQETQYF
-,TRBJ1-5,TRBV3-1/TRBV3-2,-,TGTGCCAGCAGCCAAGAAGGGTTAGGACTGAATAGCAATCAGCCCCAGCATTTT,CASSQEGLGLNSNQPQHF
TRBD1,TRBJ1-2,TRBV2,few,TGTGCCAGAACCAGGGGGAATGGCTACACCTTC,CARTRGNGYTF
TRBD1,TRBJ1-2,TRBV6-6,-,TGTGCCAGCAAAGGACAGGGAGGCTACACCTTC,CASKGQGGYTF
-,TRBJ2-7,TRBV10-3,-,TGTGCCATCAGCCCCGGGACTCTAACGTACGAGCAGTACTTC,CAISPGTLTYEQYF
-,TRBJ1-1,TRBV9,-,TGTGCCAGCAGCGTAGCTTATGGCAGGGGAACCGACACTGAAGCTTTCTTT,CASSVAYGRGTDTEAFF
TRBD2,TRBJ2-1,TRBV27,once,TGTGCCAGCAGTTTCACATCCAGCGGGAGGGCCCGTGAGCAGTTCTTC,CASSFTSSGRAREQFF
-,TRBJ2-1,TRBV5-5,few,TGTGCCAGCAGCCCTGACGCGAACTACAATGAGCAGTTCTTC,CASSPDANYNEQFF
TRBD1,TRBJ2-7,TRBV28,-,TGTGCCAGCAGTTTCCGCCGGGACAGGGTTTCCTACGAGCAGTACTTC,CASSFRRDRVSYEQYF
TRBD1,TRBJ1-1,TRBV7-9,-,TGTGCCAGCAGCTTATATTCAGGGGGACAGAACACTGAAGCTTTCTTT,CASSLYSGGQNTEAFF
-,TRBJ1-5,TRBV19,-,TGTGCCAGTAGTATAGGTCAGGGGCAGGGGCTTGGGGGTCAGCCCCAGCATTTT,CASSIGQGQGLGGQPQHF
-,TRBJ2-3,TRBV4-3,-,TGCGCCAGCAGCCAAGACAGATACAACACAGATACGCAGTATTTT,CASSQDRYNTDTQYF
TRBD2,TRBJ2-5,TRBV5-1,once,TGCGCCAGCAGCTTGGGACTAGCGGGAGGAAGGGAGACCCAGTACTTC,CASSLGLAGGRETQYF
TRBD1,TRBJ1-1,TRBV11-1,once,TGTGCCAGTAGGCAGGGGGCGAGTGCCACTGAAGCTTTCTTT,CASRQGASATEAFF
-,TRBJ1-3,TRBV7-9,-,TGTGCCAGCAGCTATATCTTTCTAGGAAAAAGCTCTGGAAACACCATATATTTT,CASSYIFLGKSSGNTIYF
-,TRBJ2-6,TRBV5-1,-,TGCGCCAGCAGGACCGGGACCAATGCGGGGGCCAACGTCCTGACTTTC,CASRTGTNAGANVLTF